This record looks at one T cell receptor (beta chain) sequence and its context. Its cognate antigen is unknown. These data belong to a study of T cell repertoires in cytomegalovirus infection. The wider study: The public TCR beta signatures pointed to both CMV infection and matching HLA type.

Study outcomes and limitations: The ex vivo response showed dominance by HLA-C-restricted CMV-specific TCR beta clonotypes. CMV carriers having the relevant HLA were flagged by cumulative public TCR beta family frequency.

TCRdb reprocessed the reads via MiXCR and lists one record per CDR3 protein. The repertoire has a few hundred thousand distinct CDR3 sequences, under 25% of them found once; the top ten carry 18%. The receptor comes from a human donor in good health (CMV status not recorded). Some clones in this sample may be carry-over from other donors' samples. The sample was CD8+ T cells from PBMCs.

CDR3 in amino acids: CSAASTEAQETQYF. CDR3 nucleotides: TGCAGCGCCGCCTCCACGGAAGCCCAAGAGACCCAGTACTTC. The chain employs TRBV29-1 and TRBJ2-5; D unresolved. The CDR3 sequence is 14 residues long. Per germline, CDR1 SQVTM and CDR2 ANQGSEA. V was clipped by 7 bases and J by 1 base, with 16 bases between them.